The clone carrying this T cell receptor beta chain was detected a few times. The data are from a study of blood T cells in healthy people across ages. A J-beta primer mix and a sample-barcoded 5' primer were used in a second PCR of roughly 7 to 12 cycles. TCRdb called the 5' RACE reads again in MiXCR, with one record for every CDR3 protein. Of about 1.4 million distinct CDR3 sequences listed, around 55% are singletons. In germline, CDR1 is MGHRA, CDR2 YSYEKL. The CDR3 contains 15 residues. With V trimmed by 1 base and J by 8 bases, 4 bases remained unmatched. The TCR was taken from a man between 18 and 35 years old in good health. The sequenced material came from blood. This chain uses TRBV4-1 with TRBJ1-6, with 8 bases fitting TRBD1. CDR3 residues: CASSQGDRSYSPLHF. The CDR3 region has the DNA TGCGCCAGCAGCCAAGGGGACAGGAGCTATTCACCCCTCCACTTT.